The next 24 T cell receptor beta chains were all read from a single sample in a study of chemoradiotherapy in HPV16-positive cancers. Assay used: immunoSEQ multiplex PCR; TCRdb lists only in-frame clones, some missing. The data show fewer than 30,000 clones, about 90% seen once. The source material was blood, sampled from a patient who underwent chemoradiotherapy. The receptors come from a human donor with HPV-associated anogenital cancer.

The chain uses TRBV19 and TRBJ1-1, with D possibly TRBD1 on 5 matching bases. Germline values: CDR1 LNHDA, CDR2 SQIVND (reference sequence). This CDR3 comprises 16 residues. V was shortened by 4 bases and J by 1 base, with 16 bases between the two germline ends. The CDR3 DNA follows: TGTGCCAGTAGTACCCTATCGGCCGGGGGGAACACTGAAGCTTTCTTT. Translating gives CASSTLSAGGNTEAFF.

The V gene is TRBV4-1, the J gene TRBJ2-7; 7 positions match TRBD2. This CDR3 has 16 residues. Per germline, CDR1 MGHRA and CDR2 YSYEKL. After removal of 4 bases from V and 0 bases from J, the junction contained 9 bases not matched to a gene. The CDR3 protein is CASSPFVGGSSYEQYF. The CDR3 nucleotides read TGCGCCAGCAGCCCCTTCGTGGGAGGGAGCTCCTACGAGCAGTACTTC.

The CDR3 nucleotides read TGTGCCAGCTCGCAGGGAAGCAGCAATCAGCCCCAGCATTTT. Translation gives CASSQGSSNQPQHF. The chain combines TRBV18 with TRBJ1-5, with D possibly matching TRBD1 (5 bases). Germline assignment: CDR1 KGHSH and CDR2 LQKENI. The CDR3 has 14 amino acids. Trimming removed 6 bases from V and 1 base from J, with 10 bases in between.

This chain uses TRBV14 with TRBJ2-1; D ambiguous. V lost 5 bases, J lost 5 bases, and 13 bases lay in between. The CDR3 spans 14 residues. Germline-derived CDR1 and CDR2 are SGHDN and FVKESK. CDR3 sequence: CASSKNVLHNEQFF. CDR3 nucleotides: TGTGCCAGCAGCAAGAATGTACTTCACAATGAGCAGTTCTTC. The full variable domain, with the rest looked up from reference TRBV14 and TRBJ2-1, is EAGVTQFPSHSVIEKGQTVTLRCDPISGHDNLYWYRRVMGKEIKFLLHFVKESKQDESGMPNNRFLAERTGGTYSTLKVQPAELEDSGVYFCASSKNVLHNEQFFGPGTRLTVL.

The chain couples TRBV27 to TRBJ1-4, with D perhaps matching TRBD1 (6 bases). From germline, CDR1 is MNHEY and CDR2 SMNVEV (reference sequence). The CDR3 sequence is 17 residues long. V shed 5 bases and J shed 8 bases, with 24 bases lying between them. CDR3 region: CASSQWTGRGEGEKLFF. The DNA of the CDR3 is TGTGCCAGCAGTCAATGGACGGGGAGGGGGGAAGGAGAAAAACTGTTTTTT.

For this clone: One end of the junction is discordant with germline, which a read error may explain. The gene calls are TRBV11-3 and TRBJ2-7; D is undetermined. CDR3 length equals 9 residues. CDR1 and CDR2 from the germline V gene are SGHNT and YENEEA. The CDR3: CASSSVGSF. The CDR3 DNA reads TGTGCCAGCAGCTCCGTAGGGTCCTTC. The whole variable domain, filled in from reference TRBV11-3 and TRBJ2-7, reads EAGVVQSPRYKIIEKKQPVAFWCNPISGHNTLYWYLQNLGQGPELLIRYENEEAVDDSQLPKDRFSAERLKGVDSTLKIQPAELGDSAVYLCASSSVGSFGPGTRLTVT.

The CDR3 here is CSVAGGARNEQFF. CDR3 nucleotide sequence: TGCAGCGTTGCAGGGGGCGCCCGCAATGAGCAGTTCTTC. V and J are TRBV29-1 and TRBJ2-1; 8 positions match TRBD1. CDR3 length equals 13 residues. The germline CDR1 and CDR2 sequences are SQVTM and ANQGSEA. V lost 4 bases, J lost 6 bases, and 5 bases stayed unmatched.

The genes are TRBV28 and TRBJ2-2; 11 bases are a match to TRBD2. CDR3 length equals 16 residues. CDR1 MDHEN and CDR2 SYDVKM come from the germline V gene. V trimming: 4 bases; J trimming: 0 bases; junction bases outside the gene matches: 1. The CDR3 reads CASSYSGRANTGELFF. The CDR3 region has the DNA TGTGCCAGCAGTTATAGCGGGAGGGCGAACACCGGGGAGCTGTTTTTT.

The CDR3 DNA reads as TGCACCAGCAGCCGCCTAGGTAGCGGGAGGGGCTACAATGAGCAGTTCTTC. Its protein is CTSSRLGSGRGYNEQFF. J is TRBJ2-1 and V is TRBV1; TRBD2 is the table's D call and was not checked against the DNA. TRBV1 is a recognized pseudogene. The CDR3 consists of 17 residues.

The chain combines TRBV10-3 with TRBJ2-7; perhaps TRBD1 as D (6 bases). Germline V gives CDR1 ENHRY, CDR2 SYGVKD. This CDR3 has 15 amino acids. Deletions cut 0 bases from V and 5 bases from J, with 14 bases between. The CDR3 DNA reads TGTGCCATCAGTGAGTCGGTAACAGGGCGCGACGAGCAGTACTTC. Its translation is CAISESVTGRDEQYF.

This clone has only one observation. The chain joins TRBV30 to TRBJ2-5, with D tentatively TRBD1 or TRBD2 (5 bases each). Germline-derived CDR1 and CDR2 are GTSNPN and SVGIG (reference sequence). Trimming shortened V by 2 bases and J by 5 bases, and 18 bases separated the two germline ends. The CDR3 covers 15 residues. CDR3 protein: CAWSLGVGVLETQYF. DNA for the CDR3: TGTGCCTGGAGTTTGGGGGTAGGGGTTTTGGAGACCCAGTACTTC.

This clone has just one count. The chain recombines TRBV28 with TRBJ1-5, with D hard to call. Looked up from germline, CDR1 is MDHEN and CDR2 is SYDVKM. CDR3 length: 12 amino acids. V dropped 10 bases and J dropped 10 bases, with 17 bases sitting between them. The CDR3 spells CATTGLRPPQHF. CDR3 sequence (DNA): TGTGCCACCACTGGGCTGCGTCCCCCCCAGCATTTT.

This chain links TRBV30 with TRBJ2-7; 7 nucleotides line up with TRBD2. CDR3 length equals 16 residues. Unmatched junction bases numbered 9, after V lost 1 base and J lost 0 bases. Germline V gives CDR1 GTSNPN, CDR2 SVGIG (reference sequence). The chain's CDR3 is CAWSGGDSGPSYEQYF. In DNA, the CDR3 is TGTGCCTGGAGTGGGGGGGATAGCGGGCCCTCCTACGAGCAGTACTTC.

This rearrangement joins TRBV11-1 to TRBJ2-2; 7 positions agree with TRBD2. Germline-derived CDR1 and CDR2 are SGHAT and FQDESV (reference sequence). With V trimmed by 3 bases and J by 6 bases, 1 base remained unmatched. This CDR3 has 13 residues. The CDR3 sequence: CASSLGGSGELFF. In nucleotides, the CDR3 is TGTGCCAGCAGCTTGGGGGGGTCCGGGGAGCTGTTTTTT. Full variable domain (remainder filled in from reference TRBV11-1 and TRBJ2-2): EAEVAQSPRYKITEKSQAVAFWCDPISGHATLYWYRQILGQGPELLVQFQDESVVDDSQLPKDRFSAERLKGVDSTLKIQPAELGDSAMYLCASSLGGSGELFFGEGSRLTVL.

The chain links TRBV10-3 to TRBJ2-3; 10 positions agree with TRBD1. The CDR3 totals 14 residues. The ends lost 5 bases at V and 6 bases at J; junction bases unmatched: 5. Germline V gene data show CDR1 as ENHRY and CDR2 as SYGVKD. The DNA for the CDR3 is TGTGCCATCAGTCCGACAGGGGGCATGGATACGCAGTATTTT. It is translated as CAISPTGGMDTQYF.

The chain links TRBV7-2 to TRBJ2-3, with 12 bases that match TRBD2. The CDR3 covers 17 residues. Germline V gene sequence: CDR1 SGHTA, CDR2 FQGNSA. The J segment lost 3 bases and the V segment lost 4 bases, leaving 8 bases of the junction unmatched. Here the CDR3 reads CASSSTLTSGRTDTQYF. The CDR3 bases are TGTGCCAGCAGCTCCACCCTGACTAGCGGGAGAACAGATACGCAGTATTTT.

This clone was recorded only once. The chain couples TRBV5-1 to TRBJ2-7; the D is unclear. CDR1 and CDR2 (germline): SGHRS, YFSETQ. The V gene lost 5 bases and the J gene lost 1 base, with 4 bases spanning the gap. This CDR3 is built from 11 residues. The CDR3 is CASRESYEQYF. The CDR3 nucleotides are TGCGCCAGCAGGGAGTCCTACGAGCAGTACTTC. Full variable domain (remainder filled in from reference TRBV5-1 and TRBJ2-7): KAGVTQTPRYLIKTRGQQVTLSCSPISGHRSVSWYQQTPGQGLQFLFEYFSETQRNKGNFPGRFSGRQFSNSRSEMNVSTLELGDSALYLCASRESYEQYFGPGTRLTVT.

This chain joins TRBV11-3 and TRBJ2-2, with 10 bases lining up with TRBD2. Germline CDR1 and CDR2: SGHNT and YENEEA. The CDR3 sequence is 17 residues long. The J segment lost 4 bases and the V segment lost 3 bases, leaving 8 bases of the junction unmatched. The CDR3, as DNA: TGTGCCAGCAGCTTGCGATCCCCTAGCGGGAGCACCGGGGAGCTGTTTTTT. It translates to CASSLRSPSGSTGELFF.

The rearrangement links TRBV10-3 to TRBJ2-1; D is unclear. From germline, CDR1 is ENHRY and CDR2 SYGVKD. V lost 2 bases and J 7 bases, leaving 15 bases between the germline ends. This CDR3 has 15 residues. CDR3 sequence: CAISETKGSENEQFF. In DNA, the CDR3 is TGTGCCATCAGTGAGACCAAGGGAAGCGAGAATGAGCAGTTCTTC.

This clone was seen more than once but under ten times. J is TRBJ2-5 and V is TRBV5-1; 9 bases line up with TRBD1. CDR3 size: 16 residues. Losses at the gene ends were 0 bases for V and 5 bases for J; bases not matched to a gene: 8. Germline V gives CDR1 SGHRS, CDR2 YFSETQ. The CDR3 DNA reads TGCGCCAGCAGCTTGGGGGAAACAGGGGGCAGTGAGACCCAGTACTTC. This sequence encodes CASSLGETGGSETQYF.

This clone was counted once. V is TRBV4-3 and J is TRBJ2-7; 7 bases agree with TRBD1. CDR1 is LGHNA, CDR2 YSLEER, per germline. Trimming removed 0 bases from V and 1 base from J; junction bases left unmatched: 12. The CDR3 has 18 amino acids. CDR3 residues: CASSQDGHRGAGSYEQYF. CDR3 DNA: TGCGCCAGCAGCCAAGATGGCCACAGGGGTGCAGGGTCCTACGAGCAGTACTTC.

The chain carries TRBV13 and TRBJ2-7, with D possibly called TRBD1 or TRBD2 (5 bases each). Trimming shortened V by 5 bases and J by 2 bases, and 10 bases separated the two germline ends. The CDR3 is 13 residues long. In germline, CDR1 is PRHDT, CDR2 FYEKMQ (reference sequence). CDR3 in DNA: TGTGCCAGCAGCCCGGGGCCCCCCTACGAGCAGTACTTC. As protein: CASSPGPPYEQYF.

This clone was counted a single time. The chain is built from TRBV2 and TRBJ2-5; 10 bases agree with TRBD1. With 9 bases clipped from V and 3 bases from J, the junction kept 7 bases outside the gene matches. The germline V gene has CDR1 SNHLY and CDR2 FYNNEI. The length of the CDR3 is 14 residues. The CDR3, as DNA: TGTGCCAGTAGCCGCGGGACAGGGGAAGAGACCCAGTACTTC. It yields the protein CASSRGTGEETQYF.

This chain joins TRBV19 and TRBJ2-7, with 7 positions matching TRBD1. V shed 5 bases, J shed 0 bases, and the junction held 7 bases outside the gene matches. The V gene's germline CDR1 is LNHDA and CDR2 SQIVND (reference sequence). The CDR3 is made up of 15 amino acids. The CDR3 sequence: CASSGYRDSSYEQYF. The CDR3 coding sequence is TGTGCCAGTAGTGGCTACCGGGACAGCTCCTACGAGCAGTACTTC.